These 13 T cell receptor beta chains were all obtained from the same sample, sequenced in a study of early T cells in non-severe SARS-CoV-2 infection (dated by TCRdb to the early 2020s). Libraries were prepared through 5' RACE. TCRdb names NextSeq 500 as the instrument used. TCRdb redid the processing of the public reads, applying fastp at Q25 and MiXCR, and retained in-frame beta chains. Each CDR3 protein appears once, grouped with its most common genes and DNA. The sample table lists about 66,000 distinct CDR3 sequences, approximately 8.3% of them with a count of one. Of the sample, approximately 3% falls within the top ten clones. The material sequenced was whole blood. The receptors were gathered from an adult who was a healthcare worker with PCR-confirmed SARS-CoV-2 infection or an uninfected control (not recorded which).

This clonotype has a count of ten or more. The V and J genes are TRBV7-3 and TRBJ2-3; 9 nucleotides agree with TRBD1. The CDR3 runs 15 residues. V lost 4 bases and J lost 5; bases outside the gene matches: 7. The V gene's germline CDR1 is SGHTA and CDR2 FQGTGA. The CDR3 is CASSWPGQGLDTQYF. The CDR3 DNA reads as TGTGCCAGCAGCTGGCCGGGACAGGGTTTAGATACGCAGTATTTT. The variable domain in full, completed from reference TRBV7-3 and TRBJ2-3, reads GAGVSQTPSNKVTEKGKYVELRCDPISGHTALYWYRQSLGQGPEFLIYFQGTGAADDSGLPNDRFFAVRPEGSVSTLKIQRTERGDSAVYLCASSWPGQGLDTQYFGPGTRLTVL.

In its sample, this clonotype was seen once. CDR3 loop: CASSQEAQTYEQYF. The CDR3 nucleotides read TGCGCCAGCAGCCAAGAGGCACAAACCTACGAGCAGTACTTC. The chain employs TRBV4-3 and TRBJ2-7; D is ambiguous. Germline CDR1 and CDR2: LGHNA and YSLEER. CDR3 length: 14 residues. Trimming left V 0 bases short and J 2 bases short, with 8 bases between.

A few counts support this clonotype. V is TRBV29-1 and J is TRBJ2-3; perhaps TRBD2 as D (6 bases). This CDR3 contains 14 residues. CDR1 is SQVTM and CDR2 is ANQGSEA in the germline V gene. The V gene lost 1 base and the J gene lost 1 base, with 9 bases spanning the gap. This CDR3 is CSVEVRDGTDTQYF. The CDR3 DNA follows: TGCAGCGTTGAAGTGCGGGACGGCACAGATACGCAGTATTTT.

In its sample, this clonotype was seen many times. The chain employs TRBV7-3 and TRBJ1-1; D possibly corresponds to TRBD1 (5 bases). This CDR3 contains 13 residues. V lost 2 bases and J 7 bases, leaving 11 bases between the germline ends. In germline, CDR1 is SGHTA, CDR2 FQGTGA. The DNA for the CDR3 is TGTGCCAGCAGCTTAGGGGGATCAGGTGAAGCTTTCTTT. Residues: CASSLGGSGEAFF.

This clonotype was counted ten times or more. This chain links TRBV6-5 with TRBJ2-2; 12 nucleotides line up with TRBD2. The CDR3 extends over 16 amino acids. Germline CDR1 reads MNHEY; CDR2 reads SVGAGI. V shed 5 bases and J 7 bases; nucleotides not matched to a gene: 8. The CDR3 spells CASSPLAGGPIGELFF. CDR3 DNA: TGTGCCAGCAGTCCTCTAGCGGGAGGGCCTATCGGGGAGCTGTTTTTT.

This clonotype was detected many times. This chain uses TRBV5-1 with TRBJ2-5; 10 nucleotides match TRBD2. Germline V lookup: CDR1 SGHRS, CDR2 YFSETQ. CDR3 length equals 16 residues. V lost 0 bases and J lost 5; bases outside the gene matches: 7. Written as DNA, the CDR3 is TGCGCCAGCAGCTTGGGACTAGCGGGTGGATGGGAGACCCAGTACTTC. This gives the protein CASSLGLAGGWETQYF.

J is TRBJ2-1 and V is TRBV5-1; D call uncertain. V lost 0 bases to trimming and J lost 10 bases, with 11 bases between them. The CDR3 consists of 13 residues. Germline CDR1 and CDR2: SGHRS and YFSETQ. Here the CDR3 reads CASSLEVHGEQFF. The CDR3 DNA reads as TGCGCCAGCAGCTTGGAGGTCCACGGGGAGCAGTTCTTC.

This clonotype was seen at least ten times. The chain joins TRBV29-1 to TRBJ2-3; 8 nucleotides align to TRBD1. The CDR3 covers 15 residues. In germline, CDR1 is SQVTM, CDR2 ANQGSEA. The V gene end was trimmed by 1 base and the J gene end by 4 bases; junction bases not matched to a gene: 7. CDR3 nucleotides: TGCAGCGTTGAAGGCGGGGCAGGGGGCCCAGATACGCAGTATTTT. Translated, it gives CSVEGGAGGPDTQYF.

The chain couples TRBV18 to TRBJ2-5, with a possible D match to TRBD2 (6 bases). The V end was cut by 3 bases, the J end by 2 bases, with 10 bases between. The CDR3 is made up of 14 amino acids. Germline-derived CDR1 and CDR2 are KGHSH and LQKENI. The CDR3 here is CASSPGLVQETQYF. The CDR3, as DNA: TGTGCCAGCTCACCGGGACTCGTACAAGAGACCCAGTACTTC.

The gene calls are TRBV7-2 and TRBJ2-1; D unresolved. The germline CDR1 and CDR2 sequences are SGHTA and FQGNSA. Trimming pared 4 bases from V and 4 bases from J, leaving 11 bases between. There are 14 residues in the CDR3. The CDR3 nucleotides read TGTGCCAGCAGCTCCCATGGGTTATACAATGAGCAGTTCTTC. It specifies CASSSHGLYNEQFF.

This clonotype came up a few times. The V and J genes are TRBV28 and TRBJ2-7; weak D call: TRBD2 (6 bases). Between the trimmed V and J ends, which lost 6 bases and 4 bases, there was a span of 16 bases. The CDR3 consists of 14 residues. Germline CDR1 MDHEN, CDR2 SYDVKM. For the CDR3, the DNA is TGTGCCAGCAGGAGAGGAGGGCGGATTTACGAGCAGTACTTC. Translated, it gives CASRRGGRIYEQYF. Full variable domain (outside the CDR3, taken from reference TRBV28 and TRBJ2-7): DVKVTQSSRYLVKRTGEKVFLECVQDMDHENMFWYRQDPGLGLRLIYFSYDVKMKEKGDIPEGYSVSREKKERFSLILESASTNQTSMYLCASRRGGRIYEQYFGPGTRLTVT.

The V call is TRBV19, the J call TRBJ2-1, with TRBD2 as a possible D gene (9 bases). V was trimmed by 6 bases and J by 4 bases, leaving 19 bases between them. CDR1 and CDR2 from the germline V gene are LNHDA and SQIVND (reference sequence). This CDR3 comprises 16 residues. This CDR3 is CASSQGASGIYNEQFF. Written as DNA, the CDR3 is TGTGCCAGTAGCCAGGGGGCTAGCGGGATATACAATGAGCAGTTCTTC.

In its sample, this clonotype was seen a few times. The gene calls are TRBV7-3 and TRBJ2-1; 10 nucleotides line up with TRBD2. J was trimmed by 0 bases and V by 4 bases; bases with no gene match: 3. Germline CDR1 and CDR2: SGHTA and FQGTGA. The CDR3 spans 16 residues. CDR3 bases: TGTGCCAGCAGCTATAGCGGGGGGAGCTCCTACAATGAGCAGTTCTTC. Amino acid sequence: CASSYSGGSSYNEQFF.